This entry lists 27 T cell receptor beta chains sequenced from one sample in a study of T-cell reconstitution after alpha-beta-depleted transplantation in children. The TCRbeta library was prepared with unique molecular identifiers. Via MiXCR, TCRdb re-called the PCR reads, giving one row per CDR3 protein. The table includes 450,000 to 550,000 distinct CDR3 sequences, over 10% detected once. The specimen was PBMCs, mostly from graft donor cells, collected 180 days after TCRalphabeta/CD19-depleted stem cell transplant. The receptors stem from a female patient between 2 and 15 years old who had a stem cell transplant for aplastic anemia, so the T cells may come from the graft donor.

CDR3: CASSEPSLGSGNTIYF. CDR3 sequence (DNA): TGTGCCAGCAGTGAACCCTCTTTGGGCTCTGGAAACACCATATATTTT. The chain couples TRBV25-1 to TRBJ1-3, with D uncertain. CDR1 is MGHDK and CDR2 is SYGVNS in the germline V gene. The ends were cut back, 2 bases at V and 0 bases at J, with 11 bases in the middle. This CDR3 spans 16 amino acids. Supplemented by reference TRBV25-1 and TRBJ1-3, the full variable domain reads EADIYQTPRYLVIGTGKKITLECSQTMGHDKMYWYQQDPGMELHLIHYSYGVNSTEKGDLSSESTVSRIRTEHFPLTLESARPSHTSQYLCASSEPSLGSGNTIYFGEGSWLTVV.

This clonotype was counted at least ten times. V is TRBV5-1 and J is TRBJ2-7; D gene ambiguous. This CDR3 has 16 amino acids. V gave up 0 bases and J gave up 4 bases, with 17 bases separating them. CDR1 and CDR2 (germline): SGHRS, YFSETQ. Here the CDR3 reads CASSLAGGKDLYEQYV. CDR3 coding DNA: TGCGCCAGCAGCTTGGCCGGTGGAAAAGACCTTTACGAGCAGTACGTC.

This clonotype was detected a few times. This chain joins TRBV18 and TRBJ1-5; D is perhaps TRBD1 (5 bases). Germline CDR1 is KGHSH and CDR2 is LQKENI. Trimming removed 4 bases at V and 3 bases at J, with 19 bases between. The CDR3 has 17 residues. In DNA form, the CDR3 reads TGTGCCAGCTCACTCACTCCGGGACTTGAGGCCAATCAGCCCCAGCATTTT. This translates into CASSLTPGLEANQPQHF.

V and J are TRBV12-3 or TRBV12-4 and TRBJ2-3; 9 positions match TRBD2. Unmatched junction bases numbered 11, after V lost 4 bases and J lost 9 bases. The CDR3 runs to 15 residues. This CDR3 reads CASSSSAGGSRTQYF. The CDR3 bases are TGTGCCAGCAGTTCCTCAGCGGGGGGCTCCCGCACGCAGTATTTT.

This chain connects TRBV25-1 to TRBJ1-2; D is undetermined. V was cut by 5 bases and J by 7 bases, with 14 bases left in between. Germline V gene data show CDR1 as MGHDK and CDR2 as SYGVNS. This CDR3 is 13 amino acids long. The CDR3 nucleotides are TGTGCCAGCAGTTGGGCCTCATCCTCTGGCTACACCTTC. This encodes CASSWASSSGYTF.

This clonotype was observed a handful of times. This chain joins TRBV20-1 and TRBJ2-5; 12 nucleotides align to TRBD2. The germline V gene has CDR1 DFQATT and CDR2 SNEGSKA (reference sequence). The V and J ends lost 2 bases and 5 bases, in that order; junction bases with no gene match: 12. The CDR3 is made up of 17 amino acids. In DNA form, the CDR3 reads TGCAGTGCTAGAAAATTCAGACTAGCGGGAGTGAAGGAGACCCAGTACTTC. This codes for CSARKFRLAGVKETQYF.

V usage is TRBV11-2 and J usage is TRBJ2-7; TRBD1 matches at 9 bases. The CDR3 is 21 amino acids. Germline V gives CDR1 SGHAT, CDR2 FQNNGV. Losses at the gene ends were 3 bases for V and 3 bases for J; bases not matched to a gene: 24. The CDR3, as DNA: TGTGCCAGCAGCTTTGATGCAAGACCGGGTGGGACAGGGCTACCCGACTACGAGCAGTACTTC. The encoded protein is CASSFDARPGGTGLPDYEQYF.

This clonotype was seen at least ten times. This chain uses TRBV28 with TRBJ2-7; D unclear. The CDR3 is made up of 12 amino acids. Per germline, CDR1 MDHEN and CDR2 SYDVKM. Trimming removed 6 bases at V and 2 bases at J, with 8 bases between. In nucleotides, the CDR3 is TGTGCCAGCAGCCTTGCCCCCTACGAGCAGTACTTC. Protein: CASSLAPYEQYF.

The chain uses TRBV2 and TRBJ2-7; a possible D gene is TRBD1 (6 bases). The germline CDR1 and CDR2 sequences are SNHLY and FYNNEI. CDR3 length: 14 residues. V lost 8 bases and J 5 bases, leaving 19 bases between the germline ends. The CDR3 DNA follows: TGTGCCAGCCATGAGTTTGGGGGCTCACACGAGCAGTACTTC. Protein sequence: CASHEFGGSHEQYF.

The rearrangement uses TRBV7-9 and TRBJ2-1, with a possible D match to TRBD2 (6 bases). The CDR3 runs 13 residues. Germline V gene lookup returns CDR1 SEHNR and CDR2 FQNEAQ (reference sequence). V dropped 8 bases and J dropped 10 bases, with 18 bases sitting between them. CDR3 amino acids: CASLTGEAREQFF. The CDR3 nucleotides read TGTGCCAGCCTGACGGGAGAGGCCCGGGAGCAGTTCTTC.

The rearrangement uses TRBV11-1 and TRBJ2-1, with D perhaps matching TRBD2 (5 bases). V was cut by 3 bases and J by 5 bases, with 14 bases left in between. CDR1 and CDR2 from the germline V gene are SGHAT and FQDESV (reference sequence). The CDR3 contains 15 residues. CDR3 protein: CASSLYGVHDNEQFF. The CDR3 region has the DNA TGTGCCAGCAGCTTGTACGGGGTCCACGACAATGAGCAGTTCTTC.

The CDR3 DNA reads TGCGCCAGCAGCCTAGTAGGGGAGGGTTACAATGAGCAGTTCTTC. The encoded protein is CASSLVGEGYNEQFF. The chain combines TRBV5-1 with TRBJ2-1, with 7 bases fitting TRBD2. The V gene's germline CDR1 is SGHRS and CDR2 YFSETQ. With V trimmed by 4 bases and J by 4 bases, 8 bases remained unmatched. CDR3 size: 15 residues.

This clonotype appeared many times. The chain couples TRBV5-1 to TRBJ1-2, with D possibly being TRBD1 (6 bases). Trimming shortened V by 2 bases and J by 7 bases, and 12 bases separated the two germline ends. The length of the CDR3 is 13 residues. Germline V gene sequence: CDR1 SGHRS, CDR2 YFSETQ. The CDR3 nucleotides read TGCGCCAGCAGCTTACCGGGGGCCGGTGGCTACACCTTC. Its translation is CASSLPGAGGYTF.

Many counts were recorded for this clonotype. This chain links TRBV6-5 with TRBJ2-1; D is uncertain. The CDR3 consists of 14 residues. The germline V gene encodes CDR1 MNHEY and CDR2 SVGAGI. Trimming pared 2 bases from V and 0 bases from J, leaving 5 bases between. CDR3 sequence reads: CASSYQSSYNEQFF. The CDR3 DNA reads as TGTGCCAGCAGTTACCAAAGCTCCTACAATGAGCAGTTCTTC.

This clonotype was observed many times. The rearrangement uses TRBV29-1 and TRBJ2-7, with D maybe TRBD1 (5 bases). Germline CDR1 reads SQVTM; CDR2 reads ANQGSEA. V was shortened by 4 bases and J by 2 bases, with 21 bases between the two germline ends. The CDR3 consists of 16 residues. CDR3 amino acids: CSVVTGTVHLTYEQYF. DNA for the CDR3: TGCAGCGTTGTTACAGGCACCGTTCACCTTACCTACGAGCAGTACTTC.

This rearrangement joins TRBV19 to TRBJ2-5; 9 bases agree with TRBD1. This CDR3 comprises 14 residues. V lost 6 bases, J lost 4 bases, and 6 bases stayed unmatched. CDR1 is LNHDA, CDR2 SQIVND, per germline (reference sequence). The CDR3 coding sequence is TGTGCCAGTAGCAAAACAGGGGGCGGAGAGACCCAGTACTTC. This sequence encodes CASSKTGGGETQYF.

This clonotype appeared a few times. The J gene is TRBJ1-2, the V gene TRBV15, with TRBD1 matching 7 bases. With V trimmed by 3 bases and J by 8 bases, 6 bases remained unmatched. The CDR3 is 13 residues long. CDR1 and CDR2 (germline): LNHNV, YYDKDF (reference sequence). In DNA, the CDR3 is TGTGCCACCAGCAGCGGGACAGAGCTCGGCTACACCTTC. It encodes CATSSGTELGYTF.

The chain uses TRBV30 and TRBJ2-3; 9 nucleotides align to TRBD1. CDR3 size: 15 residues. J gave up 2 bases and V 3 bases, and 6 bases lay outside the gene matches. Germline CDR1 reads GTSNPN; CDR2 reads SVGIG (reference sequence). DNA of the CDR3: TGTGCCTGGAGCCGACAGGGGGTAGACACAGATACGCAGTATTTT. Its protein is CAWSRQGVDTDTQYF.

The CDR3 sequence is CASSPLDRASSYNSPLHF. CDR3 sequence (DNA): TGTGCCAGCAGTCCGCTGGACAGGGCGAGCTCCTATAATTCACCCCTCCACTTT. J is TRBJ1-6 and V is TRBV27, with 8 bases identical to TRBD1. The CDR3 extends over 18 amino acids. The junction had 9 bases not matched to a gene; V was cut back by 5 bases and J by 0 bases. CDR1 and CDR2 (germline): MNHEY, SMNVEV (reference sequence).

This clonotype was observed many times. The rearrangement uses TRBV29-1 and TRBJ1-1; 8 bases map to TRBD1. The ends lost 3 bases at V and 4 bases at J; junction bases unmatched: 10. CDR1 and CDR2 (germline): SQVTM, ANQGSEA. CDR3 length: 15 amino acids. CDR3 sequence (DNA): TGCAGCGTTGAGACGGACAGGGTGTCTGGCACTGAAGCTTTCTTT. This translates into CSVETDRVSGTEAFF. Based on the CDR3 plus reference TRBV29-1 and TRBJ1-1, the full variable domain is SAVISQKPSRDICQRGTSLTIQCQVDSQVTMMFWYRQQPGQSLTLIATANQGSEATYESGFVIDKFPISRPNLTFSTLTVSNMSPEDSSIYLCSVETDRVSGTEAFFGQGTRLTVV.

This clonotype was seen a few times. The chain employs TRBV10-3 and TRBJ1-1; 7 nucleotides match TRBD1. The germline V gene encodes CDR1 ENHRY and CDR2 SYGVKD. V lost 6 bases, J lost 1 base, and 2 bases stayed unmatched. This CDR3 is 13 amino acids long. This CDR3 is CAIRGTENTEAFF. The CDR3 DNA reads as TGTGCCATCAGGGGGACAGAGAACACTGAAGCTTTCTTT.

This clonotype came up a few times. The gene calls are TRBV7-2 and TRBJ1-1; TRBD1 matches at 8 bases. The CDR3 has 15 residues. Trimming cost V 0 bases and J 0 bases; bases outside gene matches: 0. Germline CDR1 is SGHTA and CDR2 is FQGNSA. The CDR3 is CASSLAGQVNTEAFF. CDR3 bases: TGTGCCAGCAGCTTAGCGGGACAGGTGAACACTGAAGCTTTCTTT.

Of note for this clonotype: The junction and the germline gene differ at one end; a read error may be behind it. The chain couples TRBV4-3 to TRBJ2-2, with D possibly being TRBD2 (5 bases). The CDR3 totals 16 residues. Germline lookup yields CDR1 LGHNA and CDR2 YSLEER. The CDR3 nucleotides read TGCGCCAGCAGCCAAATACGGCTAGTTGGCACCGGGGAGCTGATTTTT. Encoded protein: CASSQIRLVGTGELIF.

This clonotype has more than one count but fewer than ten. The chain recombines TRBV15 with TRBJ1-5; D gene unclear. Trimming left V 1 base short and J 0 bases short, with 10 bases between. Germline CDR1 reads LNHNV; CDR2 reads YYDKDF (reference sequence). The CDR3 is 16 residues long. The CDR3 nucleotides are TGTGCCACCAGCAGAGCGGCAGGTCCTAGCAATCAGCCCCAGCATTTT. Translation: CATSRAAGPSNQPQHF. The full variable domain, in which reference TRBV15 and TRBJ1-5 provide the parts outside the CDR3, is DAMVIQNPRYQVTQFGKPVTLSCSQTLNHNVMYWYQQKSSQAPKLLFHYYDKDFNNEADTPDNFQSRRPNTSFCFLDIRSPGLGDTAMYLCATSRAAGPSNQPQHFGDGTRLSIL.

This rearrangement joins TRBV7-2 to TRBJ2-7; possible D gene TRBD1, 6 bases. The ends were cut back, 4 bases at V and 6 bases at J, with 13 bases in the middle. This CDR3 comprises 13 residues. Germline V gene lookup returns CDR1 SGHTA and CDR2 FQGNSA. The CDR3 loop reads CASSYTTGFEQYF. The CDR3 bases are TGTGCCAGCAGCTATACCACAGGGTTCGAGCAGTACTTC.

CDR3 in amino acids: CAISGGGEHGYTF. The CDR3 nucleotides read TGTGCCATCAGTGGAGGCGGCGAGCATGGCTACACCTTC. The chain is built from TRBV10-3 and TRBJ1-2; D is unclear. There are 13 residues in the CDR3. Between the trimmed V and J ends, which lost 4 bases and 6 bases, there was a span of 12 bases. Germline CDR1 ENHRY, CDR2 SYGVKD.

V gene TRBV7-2 combines with J gene TRBJ2-3, with 9 bases fitting TRBD2. J lost 5 bases, V lost 4 bases, and 10 bases had no gene match. The CDR3 spans 16 residues. Germline V CDR1 and CDR2: SGHTA, FQGNSA. The CDR3 DNA is TGTGCCAGCAGCTCGCGCGGGAGGGCCGTTCGAGATACGCAGTATTTT. Its translation is CASSSRGRAVRDTQYF.